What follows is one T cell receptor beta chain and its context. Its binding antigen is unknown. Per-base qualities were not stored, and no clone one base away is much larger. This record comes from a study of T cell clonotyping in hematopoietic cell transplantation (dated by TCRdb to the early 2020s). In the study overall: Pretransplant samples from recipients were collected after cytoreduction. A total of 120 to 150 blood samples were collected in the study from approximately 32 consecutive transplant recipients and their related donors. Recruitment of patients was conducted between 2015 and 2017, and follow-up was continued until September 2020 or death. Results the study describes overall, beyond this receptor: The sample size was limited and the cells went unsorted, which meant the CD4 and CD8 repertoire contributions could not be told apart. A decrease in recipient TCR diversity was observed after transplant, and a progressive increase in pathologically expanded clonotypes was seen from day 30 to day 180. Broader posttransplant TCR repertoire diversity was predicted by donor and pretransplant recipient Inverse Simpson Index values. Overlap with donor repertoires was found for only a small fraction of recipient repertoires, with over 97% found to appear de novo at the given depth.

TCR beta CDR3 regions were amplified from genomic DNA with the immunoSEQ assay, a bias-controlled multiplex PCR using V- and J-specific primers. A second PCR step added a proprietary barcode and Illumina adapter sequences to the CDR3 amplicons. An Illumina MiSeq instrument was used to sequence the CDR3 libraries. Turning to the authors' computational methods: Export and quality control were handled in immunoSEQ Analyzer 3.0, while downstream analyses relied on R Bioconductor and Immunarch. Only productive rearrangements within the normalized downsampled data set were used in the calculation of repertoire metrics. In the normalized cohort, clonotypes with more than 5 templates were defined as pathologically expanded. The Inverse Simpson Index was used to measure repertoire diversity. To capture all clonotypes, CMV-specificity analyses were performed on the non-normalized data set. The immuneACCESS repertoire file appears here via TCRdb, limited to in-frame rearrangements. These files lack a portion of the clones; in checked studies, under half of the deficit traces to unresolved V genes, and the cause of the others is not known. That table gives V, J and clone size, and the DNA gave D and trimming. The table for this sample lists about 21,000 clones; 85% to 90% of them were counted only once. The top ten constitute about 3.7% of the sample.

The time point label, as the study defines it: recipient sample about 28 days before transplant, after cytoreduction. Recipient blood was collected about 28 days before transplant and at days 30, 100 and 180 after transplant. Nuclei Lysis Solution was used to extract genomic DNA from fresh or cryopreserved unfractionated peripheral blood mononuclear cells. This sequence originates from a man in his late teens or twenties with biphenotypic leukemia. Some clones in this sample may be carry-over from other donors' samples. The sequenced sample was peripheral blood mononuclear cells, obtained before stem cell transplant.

The nucleotides read TGTGCCAGCAGCCCACGGGGGTTTTCGAACACTGAAGCTTTCTTT. Its translation reads: CASSPRGFSNTEAFF. Rearrangement joined TRBV9 to TRBJ1-1; the D region possibly corresponds to TRBD1 (5 bases align). CDR1 and CDR2 are drawn from the germline V gene: SGDLS, YYNGEE. The CDR3 contains 15 residues, cysteine and phenylalanine counted. The kept DNA is CDR3 alone, 45 bases in frame from the first base. A distance of 14 bases separates the germline ends of V and J, which lose 4 bases and 1 base respectively.